This TCR beta chain appears in the sequencing data of a study of T cell responses to AZD1222 COVID-19 vaccine (dated by TCRdb to the early 2020s). Study-wide context: AZD1222 recipients whose second dose came at about 4 weeks and those whose second dose came at about 12 weeks were combined into one group, since spike-specific TCR depth and breadth did not differ between the two schedules. TCR sequencing covered fewer than 250 trial participants: about 210 given two doses of AZD1222 and 26 given two doses of MenACWY control vaccine. Trial participants were enrolled into age subgroups of 18-55, 56-69 and 70-plus years, which contained about 150, 27 and 61 TCR-sequenced participants, respectively.

Trimming takes 7 bases from V and 4 bases from J, and the germline ends sit 20 bases apart. The germline V gene (reference sequence) specifies GTSNPN as CDR1 and SVGIG as CDR2. From the cysteine up to the phenylalanine, the CDR3 has a length of 15 residues. The entry retains the CDR3 DNA only, 45 bases that are in frame from base 1. Interpreted using the paper, the time point label stands for: baseline before first vaccination. Vaccinee samples came from UK trials COV001 and COV002, including a single-blind randomized controlled phase 2/3 trial of AZD1222 (ChAdOx1 nCoV-19) in healthy adults. For TCRbeta chain sequencing, PBMC samples from trial participants were taken at day 0 and at day 28 after the second dose. The CDR3 regions of human TCRbeta chains were subjected to immunosequencing. The authors processed their data as follows. TCRs in the repertoires were compared against a reference library of SARS-CoV-2-specific TCRs that had been generated with the MIRA antigen-specificity platform. Breadth meant the fraction of unique TCRs that were SARS-CoV-2-associated, whereas depth meant the fraction of total T cells that were SARS-CoV-2-associated. Using the MIRA data, every spike-specific TCR was mapped to the spike region that the TCR reacted to and assigned to either a CD4 or a CD8 class. Log10-transformed breadth and depth values were compared by one-way ANOVA with Sidak's multiple comparisons tests. Not all clones reach the TCRdb copy of this immuneACCESS table, which keeps in-frame sequences only. Checked studies attribute under half of the gap to unresolved V genes and leave the rest unexplained. That table supplies the V and J calls and clone size; D and trimming were determined from the DNA. The sample contains 55,000 to 80,000 clones, 76% of them found a single time. The ten most abundant clones make up more than 13% of the sample.

Worth noting for this clone: Its antigen is not yet known. No per-base quality is available; no much larger clone lies one base away.

Results and caveats for the whole study, not just this receptor: Reportedly, close to half of the unique spike-specific TCRs recognized epitopes lying outside the regions that are mutated in the B.1.351 and B.1.1.7 variants. Most participants were white British and females outnumbered males, and the authors suggested that clonal diversity may have been underestimated. Conclusions about previously exposed vaccinees are limited, since just 5 to 7 AZD1222 recipients were seropositive for SARS-CoV-2 at baseline. In the small 56-69-year group, the increase in depth fell short of significance, most likely because of low power. After two AZD1222 doses, spike-specific TCR breadth and depth were significantly higher than at day 0 and than in MenACWY recipients. Because no day 14 peak-response samples were available, repertoires were characterized only after the peak T cell response. The vaccine-associated CD4 TCRs covered the entire spike protein, and the dominant responses fell in regions 160-218 and 743-854.

The V and J genes are TRBV30 and TRBJ1-5, with TRBD1 as a weak D call on 6 bases. The origin of this receptor is an adult in good health. This specimen was peripheral blood, taken on day 0 of AZD1222 vaccination. The CDR3: CAFTTRGLENQPQHF. The sequenced DNA: TGTGCCTTCACAACGCGGGGGCTGGAGAATCAGCCCCAGCATTTT.